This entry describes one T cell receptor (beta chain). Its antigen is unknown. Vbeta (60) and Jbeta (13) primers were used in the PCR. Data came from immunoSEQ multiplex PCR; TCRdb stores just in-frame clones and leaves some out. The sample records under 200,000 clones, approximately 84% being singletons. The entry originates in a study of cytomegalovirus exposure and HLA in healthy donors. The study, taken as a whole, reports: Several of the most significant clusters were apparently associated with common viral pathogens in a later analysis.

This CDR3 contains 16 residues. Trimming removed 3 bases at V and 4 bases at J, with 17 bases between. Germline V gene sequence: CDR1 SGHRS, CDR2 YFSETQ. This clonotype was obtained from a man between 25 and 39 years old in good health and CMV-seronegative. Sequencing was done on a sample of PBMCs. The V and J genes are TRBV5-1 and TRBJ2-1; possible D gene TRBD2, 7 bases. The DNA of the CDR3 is TGCGCCAGCAGCTGGGGGCTAGCGGAAACTTACAATGAGCAGTTCTTC. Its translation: CASSWGLAETYNEQFF.